This section outlines one TCR beta chain sequence together with its context. This sample stems from a study of shared clonotypes between healthy human individuals. The donor cohort consisted entirely of Caucasian adults residing in Nashville, Tennessee. Germline V gene sequence: CDR1 MNHEY, CDR2 SMNVEV (reference sequence). V was cut by 5 bases and J by 7 bases, with 14 bases left in between. The length of the CDR3 is 14 residues. The data were produced by immunoSEQ multiplex PCR, yet TCRdb's version contains in-frame clones alone and is incomplete. The data show more than 400,000 clones, 90% to 96% seen once.

The sequencing sample was made of naive CD4+ T cells sorted from blood. Subset reported: CD45RA+ positively selected. The chain uses TRBV27 and TRBJ1-4, with a weak D call TRBD1 (6 bases). This TCR was sampled from a woman aged 25-40 years in good health. The CDR3 region is CASSLGGEGEKLFF. DNA for the CDR3: TGTGCCAGCAGTCTAGGGGGGGAAGGTGAAAAACTGTTTTTT. Based on the CDR3 plus reference TRBV27 and TRBJ1-4, the full variable domain is EAQVTQNPRYLITVTGKKLTVTCSQNMNHEYMSWYRQDPGLGLRQIYYSMNVEVTDKGDVPEGYKVSRKEKRNFPLILESPSPNQTSLYFCASSLGGEGEKLFFGSGTQLSVL.